This TCR beta chain was identified in a study of T cell responses to AZD1222 COVID-19 vaccine. Findings and limits, study-wide: Breadth and depth of Spike-specific TCRs rose after two AZD1222 doses. The span of vaccine-associated CD4 TCRs extended across spike, with dominance at 160-218 and 743-854.

This CDR3 spans 18 amino acids. Trimming removed 2 bases from V and 4 bases from J; junction bases left unmatched: 9. Germline V lookup: CDR1 SEHNR, CDR2 FQNEAQ (reference sequence). In the case of this clone: Antigen: not known.

The assay was immunoSEQ multiplex PCR, and TCRdb's table has in-frame clones only and misses some. The table shows approximately 94,000 clones, with around 87% occurring only once. Sequenced here: peripheral blood, sampled on day 0 of AZD1222 vaccination. This TCR derives from an adult in good health. This chain uses TRBV7-9 with TRBJ2-6; TRBD1 aligns across 9 bases. Here the CDR3 reads CASSLNRGLTSGANVLTF. For the CDR3, the DNA is TGTGCCAGCAGCTTAAACAGGGGGCTTACCTCAGGGGCCAACGTCCTGACTTTC.